Below, 12 T cell receptor beta chains from the same sample are listed, as sequenced in a study of blood T cell repertoires in COVID-19 (dated by TCRdb to the early 2020s). The library was built by means of the immunoSEQ multiplex PCR assay. This is the immuneACCESS table as TCRdb keeps it, with only in-frame sequences that have V and J called. A part of the clones is gone; compared with another copy, unresolved V genes explain less than half, and the rest is unexplained. The sample table holds about 150,000 clones, of which around 85% were seen once. The top ten hold 6.5% to 7.5% of the sample. Sequenced material: peripheral blood. Every receptor here comes from a man at least 80 years old with COVID-19, enrolled during active disease.

The table lists this clone with a count of one. This sequence joins TRBV2 and TRBJ1-1, with D possibly being TRBD1 (6 bases). Between the trimmed V and J ends, which lost 7 bases and 4 bases, there was a span of 16 bases. The CDR3 consists of 14 residues. In germline, CDR1 is SNHLY, CDR2 FYNNEI. In DNA, the CDR3 is TGTGCCAGCACGAAAATGGGGGCGGGCACTGAAGCTTTCTTT. Amino acids: CASTKMGAGTEAFF.

In this sample, this clone turned up a few times. This chain links TRBV3-1 (or the pseudogene TRBV3-2) with TRBJ2-5, with a possible D match to TRBD1 (6 bases). This CDR3 spans 13 amino acids. CDR1 and CDR2 (germline): LGHDT, YNNKEL (reference sequence). V gave up 7 bases and J gave up 1 base, with 10 bases separating them. This chain's CDR3 is CASKKQGQETQYF. The CDR3 bases are TGTGCCAGCAAAAAACAGGGCCAAGAGACCCAGTACTTC.

This chain uses TRBV5-1 with TRBJ1-4; D gene ambiguous. Trimming took off 4 bases at V and 7 bases at J, with 11 bases between the two ends. This CDR3 has 13 residues. Germline assignment: CDR1 SGHRS and CDR2 YFSETQ. The CDR3 DNA is TGCGCCAGCAGCCCCACGCAGCGTGAAAAACTGTTTTTT. Amino acid sequence: CASSPTQREKLFF.

The rearrangement uses TRBV7-2 and TRBJ1-2; no clear D. CDR3 length equals 16 residues. The germline CDR1 and CDR2 sequences are SGHTA and FQGNSA. V lost 1 base and J 4 bases, leaving 16 bases between the germline ends. CDR3 protein: CASSLDGLWSGYGYTF. CDR3 in DNA: TGTGCCAGCAGCTTAGACGGACTCTGGTCGGGCTATGGCTACACCTTC.

This chain connects TRBV6-6 to TRBJ2-4, with TRBD2 as a possible D gene (5 bases). Germline-derived CDR1 and CDR2 are MNHNY and SVGAGI (reference sequence). The CDR3 totals 17 residues. V lost 5 bases to trimming and J lost 0 bases, with 17 bases between them. Here the CDR3 DNA reads TGTGCCAGCAGTCTCCACCAACTAGGCCTAGCCAAAAACATTCAGTACTTC. This sequence encodes CASSLHQLGLAKNIQYF.

The V call is TRBV4-2, the J call TRBJ2-5, with unresolved D. This CDR3 spans 13 amino acids. Germline V gives CDR1 LGHNA, CDR2 YNFKEQ. Trimming removed 1 base at V and 2 bases at J, with 5 bases between. The CDR3 loop is CASSQGQQETQYF. The CDR3 DNA is TGTGCCAGCAGCCAAGGCCAGCAAGAGACCCAGTACTTC.

This rearrangement joins TRBV10-1 to TRBJ2-1; 14 bases map to TRBD2. J lost 4 bases, V lost 4 bases, and 3 bases had no gene match. The CDR3 is 16 residues long. Germline loops: CDR1 WNHNN, CDR2 SYGVQD (reference sequence). As DNA, the CDR3 is TGCGCCAGCAGTGGGGGACTAGCGGGGGCATACAATGAGCAGTTCTTC. Translated: CASSGGLAGAYNEQFF.

A word on this clone: Other DNA sequences of this sample code for an identical CDR3. In DNA, the CDR3 is TGTGCCAGCTCACCGAGACAGGGGAACACTGAAGCTTTCTTT. Protein product: CASSPRQGNTEAFF. This rearrangement joins TRBV18 to TRBJ1-1; TRBD1 agrees at 7 bases. CDR3 length: 14 amino acids. Germline V gene data show CDR1 as KGHSH and CDR2 as LQKENI. Germline trimming cut 3 bases from V and 1 base from J; bases unmatched to any gene: 2.

The gene calls are TRBV19 and TRBJ2-7, with 7 bases lining up with TRBD1. The germline V gene has CDR1 LNHDA and CDR2 SQIVND (reference sequence). Trimming took 6 bases from V and 9 from J; bases not matched to a gene: 14. The CDR3 extends over 14 amino acids. The CDR3 loop reads CASRSTGQSPPQYF. CDR3 nucleotides: TGTGCCAGTAGGTCGACAGGGCAATCCCCGCCGCAGTACTTC.

This chain joins TRBV11-3 and TRBJ2-7; 10 bases map to TRBD1. The CDR3 sequence is 14 residues long. From germline, CDR1 is SGHNT and CDR2 YENEEA. Trimming removed 6 bases from V and 1 base from J; junction bases left unmatched: 3. CDR3 loop: CASRGGQGSYEQYF. CDR3 DNA sequence: TGTGCCAGCAGGGGGGGACAGGGGTCCTACGAGCAGTACTTC.

The chain carries TRBV6-5 and TRBJ2-1; 7 bases agree with TRBD2. This CDR3 comprises 14 residues. V shed 8 bases, J shed 0 bases, and the junction held 4 bases outside the gene matches. The germline V gene has CDR1 MNHEY and CDR2 SVGAGI. As DNA, the CDR3 is TGTGCCAGCTCTGGGGGGGGCTCCTACAATGAGCAGTTCTTC. It encodes CASSGGGSYNEQFF.

This chain joins TRBV5-1 and TRBJ2-1, with 12 nucleotides matching TRBD2. The CDR3 is made up of 19 amino acids. CDR1 and CDR2 (germline): SGHRS, YFSETQ. V was pared by 0 bases and J by 0 bases, with 7 bases of the junction left unmatched. The CDR3 sequence: CASSLEASGGASSYNEQFF. The CDR3, as DNA: TGCGCCAGCAGCTTGGAGGCTAGCGGGGGGGCGAGCTCCTACAATGAGCAGTTCTTC.